This T cell receptor (beta chain) was documented in a study of cytomegalovirus exposure and HLA in healthy donors (dated by TCRdb to 2016 to 2017). Turning to the overall study: An earlier analysis of approximately 640 of the donors reported more than 250 Gb of sequence data and some 120 million unique TCR beta sequences from some 180 million T cells. Because of strong linkage in the cohort, five DR-DQ haplotypes were treated as single units for association and clustering. All discovery cohort repertoires had been generated on a single sequencing platform. The aim of the study was to test whether cataloging public T cell receptors could identify signatures of past pathogen exposure. Along with the roughly 710-subject first cohort, a separate validation cohort of over 90 different subjects was used. To decide whether each TCR beta V gene segment behaved as functional or pseudogenic, an earlier analysis of 587 of the donors relied on high-throughput TCR beta sequencing. Typing coverage differed by locus: A, B, C, DRB1 and DQB1 were typed in roughly 620-630 donors, DQA1 in 522, DPA1 in some 570, and DPB1 in 450 to 480. Donor age, sex, ethnicity and CMV serostatus were compiled together with the repertoire data. The study used immunosequencing to profile the T cell repertoires of 666 subjects and linked those repertoires to cytomegalovirus serostatus. A later analysis re-examined previously published TCR beta repertoires from more than 550 donors and added high-resolution HLA genotyping to investigate patterns of TCR occurrence. To predict cytomegalovirus infection status, the study brought together high-throughput TCR immunosequencing, statistical association of individual TCRs with disease status, and machine learning. An early release that covered several hundred HLA-typed donors contained about 290 gigabases of sequencing data and 70 million to 100 million unique TCR sequences. The later analysis used no new phenotypic data to find candidate immune exposures, relying instead on TCR beta sequences and their occurrence across donors. A later genetic analysis took genome-wide SNP genotypes for about 65% of the 666 donors and used that subset as a discovery cohort. Among the roughly 410 genotyped donors, 81% belonged to the genetic ancestry cluster associated with self-reported Caucasian donors. Among about 360 genotyped donors of the cohort, an average of about 240,000 unique TCR beta nucleotide sequences were sequenced per donor, 15% to 20% of them non-productive. HLA typing included class I and class II loci at four-digit resolution. Results and caveats for the whole study, not just this receptor: Most TCR sequences were seen in very few donors, while some public TCRs were found in many individuals. In a later genetic analysis, a missense DCLRE1C variant was associated with V-gene and J-gene trimming of TCR beta chains, and the association was replicated in an independent cohort. According to a later analysis, most CMV-associated TCR beta chains appeared to be HLA-restricted, and the HLA associations seemed to be driven largely by CMV exposure. According to a later genetic analysis, donors in an Asian-associated ancestry cluster had fewer N-insertions in productive TCRs than the approximately 630-donor mean. A later analysis found that TCR association rates varied across HLA loci, with DRB1 alleles showing the most associated TCRs and HLA-C alleles the fewest. A group of highly shared sequence variants was considered likely to be a technical artifact of the sequencing pipeline. HLA typing was unavailable for some donors at each locus, so association tests used only the typed subset. The cohort was sequenced for TCR beta chains only, and without alpha or paired-chain data the features that could be detected were limited. Correlated functional status among segregating V segments might reflect linkage disequilibrium, but an unknown experimental factor could not be ruled out. Because counts were too low, 15 to 20 rarely observed V segments, including chromosome 9 orphons, were excluded from the earlier analysis of around 590 of the donors. For the cohort, immune exposure information was limited to CMV serostatus. According to the authors, the approach could potentially be generalized to other disease states and immunological phenotypes. Cytomegalovirus status was reported to be diagnosed by the classifier with high specificity and sensitivity in both the original and validation cohorts. Specific HLA alleles were associated with 18,000 or so TCR beta sequences at a false discovery rate of 0.05 in a later analysis. The study listed over 150 TCR beta chains as associated with cytomegalovirus. A further reported finding was that TCR beta sequences accurately predicted the HLA-A and HLA-B alleles for most subjects in the first cohort. The presence/absence analyses assumed that sequencing depth was roughly uniform across donors, and that assumption may not be true. In an earlier analysis of around 500 of the donors, most TCR beta V segments appeared in productive rearrangements about 87% or about 30% of the time, broadly matching IMGT annotations. A few of the identified cytomegalovirus-associated TCR beta chains were confirmed in vitro to be specific for cytomegalovirus antigens. In a later analysis, several top co-occurrence clusters were reported to appear linked to parvovirus B19, influenza, CMV and Epstein-Barr virus. When HLA alleles, especially DR and DQ, strongly co-occurred, attributing TCR associations to individual alleles was difficult. Some IMGT-functional V segments, including TRBV6-2 and TRBV6-3, could not be told apart with the 87-base-pair reads, so those segments were excluded. In a later analysis, HLA-associated TCR beta chains were found to be more clonally expanded and to have lower generation probabilities than equally common non-associated chains.

In this sample, this clone turned up once. Which antigen it targets is not known. Per-nucleotide qualities are absent, and no much larger clonotype sits a single base away. Based on the germline V gene, the CDR1 and CDR2 sequences are MGHRA and YSYEKL. The CDR3 has 16 amino acids, counting the end cysteine and phenylalanine. Only the CDR3 portion is preserved as DNA: 48 bases, with reading frame beginning at the first base. Germline trimming: 1 base from V, 2 bases from J; junction bases outside gene matches: 4. The cohort was made up of about 610 healthy bone marrow donors. All cohort members were sampled while nominally healthy, although unrecorded immune exposures were likely present. The donor tested CMV seronegative and was one of the 352 seronegative cohort members. A peripheral blood sample was collected from each donor, and TCR beta sequencing was performed on peripheral blood mononuclear cells. Genomic DNA was extracted from the blood cell samples with the Qiagen DNeasy Blood Extraction Kit.

The receptor library was made with the immunoSEQ multiplex PCR assay. A mixture of 60 forward primers for TCR Vbeta segments and 13 reverse primers for TCR Jbeta segments was used in the multiplex PCR. The CDR3 region of rearranged TCR beta genes was amplified from genomic DNA with a multiplex PCR assay. The amplified TCR beta libraries were sequenced on the Illumina HiSeq System as 87-base-pair reads. As for how the authors treated the data: A later analysis tallied 75 million to 95 million unique TCR beta chains across the approximately 670 repertoires, and around 10 million of those chains were shared by two or more donors. Raw reads were error-corrected and collapsed into unique sequences with a nearest-neighbor algorithm that merged closely related sequences to remove PCR and sequencing errors. To assign V, D and J gene segments, CDR3 sequences were aligned to IMGT reference sequences. Each retained sequence needed at least a six-nucleotide match to both a V gene segment and a J gene segment. A rearrangement counted as productive if the CDR3 had no stop codons and remained in frame with V and J, and every other rearrangement counted as non-productive. Following IMGT convention, CDR3 was defined as the stretch from the second conserved V-encoded cysteine to the conserved J-encoded phenylalanine. The earlier analysis of roughly 590 of the donors excluded sequences that lacked an unambiguous match to a single V gene segment. In an earlier analysis of approximately 550 of the donors, V segments were called functional above 56.7% productive rearrangements and were called segregating when the between-donor standard deviation exceeded 5%. A statistical classification framework was built to diagnose cytomegalovirus status from the catalog of TCR beta chain sequences. V and J gene assignment, in a later analysis, came from comparing TCR nucleotide sequences with IMGT/GENE-DB human TR gene sequences. Using the TCRdist pipeline, a later analysis assigned CDR3 sequences along with most-parsimonious VDJ recombination scenarios. In a later analysis, every TCR beta chain was defined by the combination of its CDR3 amino acid sequence and its V-gene family, and reads without a unique V-gene family were dropped. In a later analysis, 550 to 650 highly shared, low-generation-probability nucleotide sequences were removed to address suspected cross-contamination and a sequencing artifact. In a later analysis, a clonal expansion index was calculated for each public chain from normalized within-repertoire ranks of inferred template counts. In a later analysis, generation probabilities were computed using a VDJ recombination model fitted to out-of-frame rearrangements, and the results were checked against IGoR. A later analysis scored TCR-TCR, TCR-HLA and TCR-CMV co-occurrence with hypergeometric tests, applying a repertoire-size bias correction to TCR pairs. To estimate false discovery rates, a later analysis permuted the HLA or CMV assignments 20 times. In a later analysis, co-occurring TCRs were grouped with DBSCAN, and TCRdist sequence similarity was added when clustering was performed within HLA-allele-positive subsets. Repertoires with fewer than 30,000 or more than 120,000 public chains, plus five repertoires with anomalous nucleotide sharing, were excluded from co-occurrence clustering. The clones in this table, taken by TCRdb from immuneACCESS, are in-frame only. Not every clone is retained; where verified, under half of the shortfall comes from an unresolved V gene, and the cause of the rest is unknown. The DNA was the basis for D and trimming; V, J and clone size are from that table. Here the sample has more than 110,000 clones; 65% to 85% occur a single time. The ten largest make up less than 5% of the sample.

This receptor was taken from a male donor in good health and CMV-seronegative. Material: PBMCs. The chain uses TRBV4-1 and TRBJ2-3; 9 of the junction bases match TRBD1. The CDR3 protein is CASSQGGTGLTDTQYF. The DNA sequence follows: TGCGCCAGCAGCCAAGGAGGGACAGGGCTCACAGATACGCAGTATTTT.